A single sample is the source of the 25 T cell receptor beta chains below, sequenced in a study of control samples from healthy donors and cancer patients. TCRdb's table, derived via immunoSEQ multiplex PCR, lists solely in-frame clones and lacks some. The data hold about 130,000 clones, with approximately 89% observed a single time. Sequencing input: PBMCs. The receptors were gathered from a man aged 50-59 years with head and neck cancer.

The chain recombines TRBV30 with TRBJ1-2; 9 positions agree with TRBD1. Losses at the gene ends were 4 bases for V and 7 bases for J; bases not matched to a gene: 1. Germline CDR1 is GTSNPN and CDR2 is SVGIG (reference sequence). The length of the CDR3 is 11 residues. CDR3 amino acids: CAWNRGPGYTF. In nucleotides, the CDR3 is TGTGCCTGGAACAGGGGGCCTGGCTACACCTTC.

DNA for the CDR3: TGTGCCAGCTCACCATGGGGACAGGGGGATGGCTACACCTTC. This gives the protein CASSPWGQGDGYTF. This chain joins TRBV18 and TRBJ1-2, with TRBD1 matching 11 bases. Germline CDR1 is KGHSH and CDR2 is LQKENI. Losses at the gene ends were 2 bases for V and 6 bases for J; bases not matched to a gene: 2. The CDR3 has 14 amino acids.

This chain links TRBV9 with TRBJ1-3; 7 bases are shared with TRBD1. CDR1 is SGDLS, CDR2 YYNGEE, per germline. Trimming removed 7 bases from V and 4 bases from J; junction bases left unmatched: 11. CDR3 length equals 15 residues. The CDR3 DNA is TGTGCCAGCGCGACTCAAGGGGGCTCAGGAAACACCATATATTTT. This gives the protein CASATQGGSGNTIYF.

The chain carries TRBV10-3 and TRBJ1-1, with D perhaps TRBD1 (5 bases). Trimming cost V 7 bases and J 1 base, with 16 bases left between them. The V gene's germline CDR1 is ENHRY and CDR2 SYGVKD. The CDR3 has 15 amino acids. CDR3 residues: CAITQSPDRNTEAFF. The CDR3 DNA sequence: TGTGCCATCACCCAGTCACCCGACAGGAACACTGAAGCTTTCTTT.

V usage is TRBV7-9 and J usage is TRBJ2-1; the D gene is possibly TRBD1 (6 bases). CDR1 SEHNR and CDR2 FQNEAQ come from the germline V gene (reference sequence). V was pared by 5 bases and J by 0 bases, with 8 bases between. This CDR3 is 14 amino acids long. The CDR3 spells CASSQDSSYNEQFF. The CDR3 nucleotides read TGTGCCAGCAGCCAGGACAGCTCCTACAATGAGCAGTTCTTC.

The chain carries TRBV5-1 and TRBJ2-2; the match to TRBD1 covers 7 bases. Germline V gives CDR1 SGHRS, CDR2 YFSETQ. The CDR3 has 16 residues. V lost 2 bases to trimming and J lost 3 bases; unmatched junction nucleotides: 7. CDR3: CASSFSRQGYTGELFF. CDR3 in DNA: TGCGCCAGCAGCTTTTCCCGACAGGGCTACACCGGGGAGCTGTTTTTT.

CDR3 sequence (DNA): TGTGCCAGTAGTAAGGGGGGCCTCTACAATGAGCAGTTCTTC. This encodes CASSKGGLYNEQFF. The rearrangement joins TRBV19 to TRBJ2-1; D may match TRBD1 or TRBD2 (6 bases each). Trimming removed 4 bases from V and 3 bases from J, with 10 bases in between. Germline CDR1 is LNHDA and CDR2 is SQIVND (reference sequence). CDR3 length: 14 residues.

The chain combines TRBV9 with TRBJ2-2; 7 bases line up with TRBD2. Germline V lookup: CDR1 SGDLS, CDR2 YYNGEE. The V and J ends lost 2 bases and 1 base, in that order; junction bases with no gene match: 8. This CDR3 has 17 residues. This chain's CDR3 is CASSVTLGGGNTGELFF. Written as DNA, the CDR3 is TGTGCCAGCAGCGTGACCCTCGGCGGGGGGAACACCGGGGAGCTGTTTTTT.

Turning to this clone: Other nucleotide sequences in the sample specify the same CDR3. The rearrangement uses TRBV19 and TRBJ2-1; 8 bases align to TRBD2. The trim removed 8 bases at V and 9 bases at J, leaving 9 bases unmatched. The CDR3 contains 13 residues. Germline assignment: CDR1 LNHDA and CDR2 SQIVND (reference sequence). As DNA, the CDR3 is TGTGCCAGTTCGGGGGGGGCCGTTAGTGAGCAGTTCTTC. Translating gives CASSGGAVSEQFF. The variable domain in full, completed from reference TRBV19 and TRBJ2-1, reads DGGITQSPKYLFRKEGQNVTLSCEQNLNHDAMYWYRQDPGQGLRLIYYSQIVNDFQKGDIAEGYSVSREKKESFPLTVTSAQKNPTAFYLCASSGGAVSEQFFGPGTRLTVL.

This chain connects TRBV11-1 to TRBJ1-1; tentatively, D is TRBD1 (5 bases). Deletions cut 4 bases from V and 1 base from J, with 7 bases between. This CDR3 spans 13 amino acids. Germline values: CDR1 SGHAT, CDR2 FQDESV (reference sequence). This chain's CDR3 is CASSWTPNTEAFF. The CDR3 bases are TGTGCCAGCAGCTGGACACCGAACACTGAAGCTTTCTTT.

The genes are TRBV19 and TRBJ2-1, with D uncertain. The length of the CDR3 is 14 residues. Trimming pared 5 bases from V and 6 bases from J, leaving 14 bases between. The V gene's germline CDR1 is LNHDA and CDR2 SQIVND (reference sequence). CDR3 region: CASSGTNRFNEQFF. The DNA for the CDR3 is TGTGCCAGTAGTGGCACCAACCGCTTCAATGAGCAGTTCTTC.

The chain carries TRBV5-6 and TRBJ2-1, with D possibly being TRBD1 (6 bases). V was trimmed by 1 base and J by 3 bases, leaving 11 bases between them. This CDR3 is 15 amino acids long. Germline V gene lookup returns CDR1 SGHDT and CDR2 YYEEEE. CDR3 sequence (DNA): TGTGCCAGCAGCTTGCTAGGGGGATACTACAATGAGCAGTTCTTC. This sequence encodes CASSLLGGYYNEQFF.

The table lists this clone with a count of one. The chain is built from TRBV2 and TRBJ2-1; maybe TRBD2 (6 bases). The CDR3 runs 14 residues. Germline loops: CDR1 SNHLY, CDR2 FYNNEI. Trimming stripped 6 bases from V and 4 bases from J, with 13 bases between. The CDR3 DNA follows: TGTGCCAGCAGGGGCGGGACTGGATACAATGAGCAGTTCTTC. It specifies CASRGGTGYNEQFF.

The chain couples TRBV3-1 (or the pseudogene TRBV3-2) to TRBJ1-3, with no clear D. The V gene's germline CDR1 is LGHDT and CDR2 YNNKEL (reference sequence). The CDR3 contains 12 residues. V shed 3 bases and J shed 3 bases, with 3 bases lying between them. This chain's CDR3 is CASSHNGNTIYF. The DNA for the CDR3 is TGTGCCAGCAGCCATAATGGAAACACCATATATTTT.

The gene calls are TRBV29-1 and TRBJ2-7; TRBD1 matches 8 bases. Germline CDR1 and CDR2: SQVTM and ANQGSEA. With 6 bases clipped from V and 4 bases from J, the junction kept 2 bases outside the gene matches. The CDR3 extends over 11 amino acids. Here the CDR3 DNA reads TGCAGCGTCGACAGGGGTTACGAGCAGTACTTC. Translation gives CSVDRGYEQYF.

V and J are TRBV7-4 and TRBJ2-3, with 8 bases that match TRBD2. CDR3 size: 17 residues. Per germline, CDR1 SGHVT and CDR2 SQSDAQ. With V trimmed by 1 base and J by 2 bases, 8 bases remained unmatched. CDR3 bases: TGTGCCAGCAGCTTAGGGTTCGAGCGGGAGCCCACAGATACGCAGTATTTT. Translating it yields CASSLGFEREPTDTQYF.

The chain has TRBV5-1 and TRBJ2-1; the match to TRBD2 covers 10 bases. V gave up 0 bases and J gave up 0 bases; unmatched junction bases: 9. This CDR3 region has 19 residues. Germline CDR1 and CDR2: SGHRS and YFSETQ. The CDR3 spells CASSLVGSGRRSSYNEQFF. As DNA, the CDR3 is TGCGCCAGCAGCTTGGTTGGTAGCGGGAGGCGGAGCTCCTACAATGAGCAGTTCTTC. Full variable domain (outside the CDR3, taken from reference TRBV5-1 and TRBJ2-1): KAGVTQTPRYLIKTRGQQVTLSCSPISGHRSVSWYQQTPGQGLQFLFEYFSETQRNKGNFPGRFSGRQFSNSRSEMNVSTLELGDSALYLCASSLVGSGRRSSYNEQFFGPGTRLTVL.

The rearrangement joins TRBV28 to TRBJ1-2; 8 positions agree with TRBD1. CDR3 length equals 14 residues. Trimming cost V 3 bases and J 2 bases; bases outside gene matches: 2. Germline lookup yields CDR1 MDHEN and CDR2 SYDVKM. For the CDR3, the DNA is TGTGCCAGCAGTTTGACAGGGGCCAACTATGGCTACACCTTC. Protein product: CASSLTGANYGYTF.

The chain uses TRBV6-5 and TRBJ2-7; no definite D call. CDR1 and CDR2 (germline): MNHEY, SVGAGI. The V and J ends lost 6 bases and 1 base respectively, with 10 bases between them. The CDR3 is 13 residues long. CDR3 loop: CASSAQPSYEQYF. The CDR3 DNA follows: TGTGCCAGCAGCGCACAGCCTTCCTACGAGCAGTACTTC.

The V gene is TRBV27, the J gene TRBJ1-2, with D possibly matching TRBD1 (6 bases). This CDR3 comprises 12 residues. Germline V gives CDR1 MNHEY, CDR2 SMNVEV (reference sequence). The germline V and J ends were trimmed by 8 bases and 7 bases, with 14 bases remaining between them. CDR3 coding DNA: TGTGCCAGCGGGTCAACAGGGCTTGGCTACACCTTC. It translates to CASGSTGLGYTF.

V and J are TRBV2 and TRBJ2-7; D uncertain. Trimming cost V 0 bases and J 4 bases, with 4 bases left between them. Germline CDR1 and CDR2: SNHLY and FYNNEI. This CDR3 spans 12 amino acids. The CDR3 DNA reads TGTGCCAGCAGTGAAGCAGTGTACGAGCAGTACTTC. This sequence encodes CASSEAVYEQYF. Full variable domain (remainder filled in from reference TRBV2 and TRBJ2-7): EPEVTQTPSHQVTQMGQEVILRCVPISNHLYFYWYRQILGQKVEFLVSFYNNEISEKSEIFDDQFSVERPDGSNFTLKIRSTKLEDSAMYFCASSEAVYEQYFGPGTRLTVT.

The chain employs TRBV9 and TRBJ1-4; no firm D call. CDR3 size: 16 residues. Trimming cost V 4 bases and J 3 bases, with 16 bases left between them. The germline CDR1 and CDR2 sequences are SGDLS and YYNGEE. CDR3 in amino acids: CASSPHGGVPNEKLFF. CDR3 nucleotide sequence: TGTGCCAGCAGCCCCCACGGTGGTGTACCTAATGAAAAACTGTTTTTT.

The chain has TRBV6-6 and TRBJ1-1; D unclear. Trimming stripped 2 bases from V and 2 bases from J, with 15 bases between. Germline V gives CDR1 MNHNY, CDR2 SVGAGI (reference sequence). The CDR3 covers 16 residues. CDR3 sequence: CASSYGASPTNTEAFF. The CDR3 DNA is TGTGCCAGCAGTTACGGAGCGTCACCCACTAACACTGAAGCTTTCTTT.

J is TRBJ1-4 and V is TRBV19, with TRBD1 as a possible D gene (5 bases). V was shortened by 4 bases and J by 5 bases, with 11 bases between the two germline ends. CDR1 and CDR2 (germline): LNHDA, SQIVND (reference sequence). This CDR3 contains 14 residues. The CDR3: CASSKGQENEKLFF. The CDR3 coding sequence is TGTGCCAGTAGTAAGGGGCAGGAAAATGAAAAACTGTTTTTT.

This sequence joins TRBV14 and TRBJ2-3; D ambiguous. The CDR3 has 13 amino acids. Germline V gives CDR1 SGHDN, CDR2 FVKESK. V was shortened by 5 bases and J by 1 base, with 7 bases between the two germline ends. CDR3 residues: CASSSSGTDTQYF. The CDR3 DNA reads TGTGCCAGCAGCTCCTCGGGCACAGATACGCAGTATTTT.